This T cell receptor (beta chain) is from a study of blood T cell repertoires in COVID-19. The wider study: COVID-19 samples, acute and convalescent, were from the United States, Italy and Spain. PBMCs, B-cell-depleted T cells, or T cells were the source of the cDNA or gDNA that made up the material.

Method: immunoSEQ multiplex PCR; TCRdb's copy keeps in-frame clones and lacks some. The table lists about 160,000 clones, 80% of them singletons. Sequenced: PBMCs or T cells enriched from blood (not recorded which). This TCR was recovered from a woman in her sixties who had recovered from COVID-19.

CDR3 nucleotide sequence: TGTGCCATCCGGGCTTGGGACATCGATACTGGAAACACCATATATTTT. Protein sequence: CAIRAWDIDTGNTIYF. The rearrangement links TRBV10-3 to TRBJ1-3; maybe TRBD1 (6 bases). Germline lookup yields CDR1 ENHRY and CDR2 SYGVKD. The CDR3 spans 16 residues. V lost 8 bases, J lost 2 bases, and 19 bases lay in between.